This T cell receptor (beta chain) was sequenced during a study of CD8 T cell repertoires and HIV-1 epitope variants. On the study more broadly: Equal numbers of autologous T cell-negative cells presented antigen to enriched T cells.

V was pared by 10 bases and J by 0 bases, with 9 bases between. Looked up from germline, CDR1 is MNHEY and CDR2 is SVGAGI. CDR3 length: 12 amino acids. Study-level results: About 10 antigen-specific TCR beta clonotypes were found; more than five seemed cross-reactive to variants. Nef KF9 drew roughly 5 clonotypes and HW9 one, without TAALDMSHF responses.

Comments on this clone: Antigen specificity is unknown.

Survey-depth immunoSEQ sequencing covered TCR beta CDR3 regions. Sequencing was performed with immunoSEQ multiplex PCR; in TCRdb, only in-frame clones are kept and a portion is missing. This table holds several thousand clones, about 60% found once. Sequencing input: cultured CD8+ T cells derived from PBMCs. The receptor comes from a male donor with HIV. The chain links TRBV6-5 to TRBJ2-5; D ambiguous. The CDR3 sequence is CATLSNQETQYF. In DNA form, the CDR3 reads TGTGCCACCCTCTCGAACCAAGAGACCCAGTACTTC.